This T cell receptor (beta chain) was identified during a study of blood T cell repertoires in COVID-19 (dated by TCRdb to the early 2020s). Concerning the study at large: Samples covering the acute and convalescent phases of COVID-19 were provided by collaborators in the United States, Italy and Spain. Subjects who had been exposed to COVID-19, were actively infected with it, or had recovered from it provided the deeply sampled blood TCRbeta repertoires that made up the dataset. The samples were drawn from two sources: the first 160 participants of the ongoing ImmuneRACE study, and over 950 subjects contributed by 6 global collaborators. Where HLA class I and class II types were available, the types were taken from metadata supplied by the sample provider, not from assay-based typing. The material from the prospective study consisted of cDNA or gDNA derived from T cells, B-cell-depleted T cells, or PBMCs. A de-identified subject ID, COVID-19 status, age in years and sex were almost always included in the sample metadata. A freely available public database, intended as a resource for researchers studying the immune response to SARS-CoV-2, is where the repertoires were released.

The germline V gene (reference sequence) provides CDR1 SGHNT and CDR2 YYREEE. Including cysteine and phenylalanine, the CDR3 has 16 amino acids. CDR3 DNA only is kept here, 48 bases in frame from base 1. V lost 2 bases and J lost 2 bases, and the count of bases not matched to a germline gene is 3. As to this clone: What this receptor recognizes is not known. No base-level quality is on record; no much larger clone is a single base apart.

Whole blood was collected in K2EDTA tubes by collaborating institutions according to the institutions' own protocols. For TCRbeta analysis, collaborators shipped samples in one of three forms: frozen whole blood, isolated PBMCs, or DNA extracted from either of those sample types. TCRbeta CDR3 regions were amplified from genomic DNA using the immunoSEQ Assay, a bias-controlled multiplex PCR. The study's own analysis went as follows. The number of nucleated cells in each sample was estimated by amplification of reference gene primers within the assay. To quantify the absolute abundance of each unique TCRbeta CDR3 rearrangement, sequence reads were collapsed and filtered. For each sample, productive Simpson clonality was calculated by taking the square root of Simpson's diversity index across productive rearrangements. The table comes from immuneACCESS by way of TCRdb, which keeps in-frame sequences with V and J called. Part of the clones is missing from these tables; in studies checked, under half for an unresolved V gene and the rest for unknown reasons. That table gives V, J and clone size, and the DNA gave D and trimming. The sample records about 200,000 clones, about 91% of which are singletons. The ten largest clones represent 1.5% of the sample.

The study at large found these results: Clinical and demographic metadata were provided uncurated, with the amount varying by source and participant.

The chain uses TRBV5-4 and TRBJ2-1; the central 11 bases match TRBD2. The source is a man aged 18 to 30 with active or convalescent COVID-19. The sequencing sample was made of peripheral blood. The bases are TGTGCCAGCAGCTTCGGGACTAGCGGAACCTACAATGAGCAGTTCTTC. Its protein reads: CASSFGTSGTYNEQFF.